These T cell receptor beta chains were read from a single sample in a study of cytomegalovirus exposure and HLA in healthy donors. Measured with immunoSEQ multiplex PCR; TCRdb has only the in-frame clones, and not every one. This repertoire comprises 95,000 to 150,000 clones; its ten largest clones make up 3% to 4.5%. Sequencing was performed on PBMCs. These receptors all come from a man in his late teens or twenties in good health and CMV-seronegative. Both conserved end residues are part of each CDR3. Fields, in order: V gene, D gene, J gene, CDR3 protein, CDR3 DNA. A D gene is named only where the DNA matches it firmly.

v_gene: TRBV7-2
d_gene: TRBD1
j_gene: TRBJ2-5
CDR3aa: CASSSRDRGLGLQYF
CDR3nt: TGTGCCAGCAGCTCCCGGGACAGGGGGCTAGGCCTCCAGTACTTC

v_gene: TRBV5-6
d_gene: -
j_gene: TRBJ2-7
CDR3aa: CASSWVGVSYEQYF
CDR3nt: TGTGCCAGCAGCTGGGTCGGGGTAAGCTACGAGCAGTACTTC

v_gene: TRBV13
d_gene: -
j_gene: TRBJ1-1
CDR3aa: CASLVGGDTEAFF
CDR3nt: TGTGCCAGCTTGGTGGGGGGAGACACTGAAGCTTTCTTT

v_gene: TRBV19
d_gene: TRBD1
j_gene: TRBJ2-7
CDR3aa: CASRGQSSIYEQYF
CDR3nt: TGTGCCAGTAGGGGACAGAGCTCTATCTACGAGCAGTACTTC

v_gene: TRBV9
d_gene: TRBD2
j_gene: TRBJ2-7
CDR3aa: CASSAFLAGGGGEQYF
CDR3nt: TGTGCCAGCAGCGCCTTCCTAGCGGGGGGCGGGGGCGAGCAGTACTTC

v_gene: TRBV7-8
d_gene: -
j_gene: TRBJ1-1
CDR3aa: CASTNRTGFSEAFF
CDR3nt: TGTGCCAGCACCAATCGCACAGGGTTTAGTGAAGCTTTCTTT

v_gene: TRBV11-2
d_gene: TRBD2
j_gene: TRBJ2-7
CDR3aa: CASSSSVPGLAGHEQYF
CDR3nt: TGTGCCAGCAGCTCAAGCGTACCGGGACTAGCGGGACATGAGCAGTACTTC

v_gene: TRBV6-5
d_gene: -
j_gene: TRBJ2-1
CDR3aa: CASSYFATGNEQFF
CDR3nt: TGTGCCAGCAGTTACTTTGCGACCGGGAATGAGCAGTTCTTC

v_gene: TRBV27
d_gene: TRBD2
j_gene: TRBJ2-5
CDR3aa: CASSLLAGEQGTQYF
CDR3nt: TGTGCCAGCAGTCTTCTAGCGGGGGAACAAGGGACCCAGTACTTC

v_gene: TRBV9
d_gene: -
j_gene: TRBJ1-2
CDR3aa: CASSVGDFLREGYTF
CDR3nt: TGTGCCAGCAGCGTAGGTGATTTCCTCCGGGAAGGCTACACCTTC

v_gene: TRBV7-9
d_gene: -
j_gene: TRBJ1-2
CDR3aa: CASSQVINYGYTF
CDR3nt: TGTGCCAGCAGCCAGGTGATCAACTATGGCTACACCTTC

v_gene: TRBV2
d_gene: -
j_gene: TRBJ2-7
CDR3aa: CASRVALVEQYF
CDR3nt: TGTGCCAGCAGAGTAGCACTCGTCGAGCAGTACTTC

v_gene: TRBV30
d_gene: TRBD1
j_gene: TRBJ2-2
CDR3aa: CAGTGGTGELFF
CDR3nt: TGTGCCGGGACAGGGGGCACCGGGGAGCTGTTTTTT

v_gene: TRBV6-6
d_gene: -
j_gene: TRBJ2-3
CDR3aa: CASSSKRRNRADTQYF
CDR3nt: TGTGCCAGCAGTTCTAAGCGACGAAACAGGGCAGATACGCAGTATTTT

v_gene: TRBV25-1
d_gene: TRBD2
j_gene: TRBJ2-1
CDR3aa: CASSPPYPLAGDQNEQFF
CDR3nt: TGTGCCAGCAGCCCCCCCTATCCTCTAGCGGGGGATCAGAATGAGCAGTTCTTC

v_gene: TRBV7-9
d_gene: -
j_gene: TRBJ1-4
CDR3aa: CASSLGQGREKLFF
CDR3nt: TGTGCCAGCAGCTTAGGGCAGGGTCGAGAAAAACTGTTTTTT

v_gene: TRBV5-1
d_gene: TRBD1
j_gene: TRBJ1-4
CDR3aa: CASSSDRFNEKLFF
CDR3nt: TGCGCCAGCAGCTCGGACAGGTTTAATGAAAAACTGTTTTTT

v_gene: TRBV6-1
d_gene: TRBD1
j_gene: TRBJ2-6
CDR3aa: CASSVTPGQTFSGANVLTF
CDR3nt: TGTGCCAGCAGTGTGACACCGGGACAGACGTTCTCTGGGGCCAACGTCCTGACTTTC

v_gene: TRBV11-2
d_gene: -
j_gene: TRBJ1-2
CDR3aa: CASSPNRAGKSGYTF
CDR3nt: TGTGCCAGCAGCCCCAATAGGGCGGGGAAGAGTGGCTACACCTTC

v_gene: TRBV5-6
d_gene: TRBD1
j_gene: TRBJ2-7
CDR3aa: CASSRTGHEQYF
CDR3nt: TGTGCCAGCAGCCGGACAGGACACGAGCAGTACTTC

v_gene: TRBV7-8
d_gene: -
j_gene: TRBJ2-5
CDR3aa: CAIGGTVKQETQYF
CDR3nt: TGTGCCATTGGGGGGACAGTCAAACAAGAGACCCAGTACTTC

v_gene: TRBV19
d_gene: -
j_gene: TRBJ2-1
CDR3aa: CASSMGALAASSYNEQFF
CDR3nt: TGTGCCAGTAGTATGGGGGCCCTAGCGGCAAGCTCCTACAATGAGCAGTTCTTC

v_gene: TRBV19
d_gene: TRBD1
j_gene: TRBJ1-2
CDR3aa: CASSSQGANYGYTF
CDR3nt: TGTGCCAGTAGTTCACAGGGGGCTAACTATGGCTACACCTTC

v_gene: TRBV18
d_gene: -
j_gene: TRBJ1-3
CDR3aa: CASSLGQFSSGNTIYF
CDR3nt: TGTGCCAGCTCTCTTGGACAGTTCAGCTCTGGAAACACCATATATTTT

v_gene: TRBV18
d_gene: -
j_gene: TRBJ1-4
CDR3aa: CATRGRPNEKLFF
CDR3nt: TGTGCCACCCGAGGGCGGCCTAATGAAAAACTGTTTTTT

v_gene: TRBV2
d_gene: TRBD1
j_gene: TRBJ2-7
CDR3aa: CASINPAGTGVYEQYF
CDR3nt: TGTGCCAGCATCAATCCCGCCGGGACAGGCGTTTACGAGCAGTACTTC

v_gene: TRBV5-1
d_gene: TRBD2
j_gene: TRBJ2-3
CDR3aa: CASSFSGGAPDTQYF
CDR3nt: TGCGCCAGCAGCTTTAGCGGGGGGGCACCAGATACGCAGTATTTT

v_gene: TRBV19
d_gene: TRBD2
j_gene: TRBJ2-5
CDR3aa: CASRPGTNQETQYF
CDR3nt: TGTGCCAGTAGGCCCGGGACTAACCAAGAGACCCAGTACTTC

v_gene: TRBV28
d_gene: TRBD1
j_gene: TRBJ2-7
CDR3aa: CASIMRTGGEQYF
CDR3nt: TGTGCCAGCATCATGCGGACAGGGGGCGAGCAGTACTTC

v_gene: TRBV19
d_gene: TRBD1
j_gene: TRBJ1-5
CDR3aa: CASNRGDQPQHF
CDR3nt: TGTGCCAGCAACAGGGGGGATCAGCCCCAGCATTTT

v_gene: TRBV6-5
d_gene: -
j_gene: TRBJ2-6
CDR3aa: CASSNQATGANVLTF
CDR3nt: TGTGCCAGCAGTAATCAGGCTACTGGGGCCAACGTCCTGACTTTC

v_gene: TRBV6-5
d_gene: TRBD2
j_gene: TRBJ2-1
CDR3aa: CASSYSRTSLDEQFF
CDR3nt: TGTGCCAGCAGTTACTCGCGGACTAGTCTTGATGAGCAGTTCTTC

v_gene: TRBV25-1
d_gene: -
j_gene: TRBJ1-3
CDR3aa: CASSEELYSGNTIYF
CDR3nt: TGTGCCAGCAGTGAAGAACTCTACTCTGGAAACACCATATATTTT

v_gene: TRBV5-1
d_gene: -
j_gene: TRBJ1-1
CDR3aa: CASSLATLNTEAFF
CDR3nt: TGCGCCAGCAGCTTGGCGACACTGAACACTGAAGCTTTCTTT

v_gene: TRBV4-2
d_gene: -
j_gene: TRBJ2-7
CDR3aa: CASSPLASESYEQYF
CDR3nt: TGTGCCAGCAGCCCTTTGGCTAGTGAGTCCTACGAGCAGTACTTC

v_gene: TRBV7-9
d_gene: -
j_gene: TRBJ1-6
CDR3aa: CAGGRSDSPPHF
CDR3nt: TGTGCCGGGGGGAGAAGCGATTCACCCCCCCACTTT

v_gene: TRBV15
d_gene: -
j_gene: TRBJ1-6
CDR3aa: CATSRDSGGSPLHF
CDR3nt: TGTGCCACCAGCAGAGATTCCGGAGGATCACCCCTCCACTTT

v_gene: TRBV5-4
d_gene: TRBD1
j_gene: TRBJ2-2
CDR3aa: CASSLAGTVNTGELFF
CDR3nt: TGTGCCAGCAGCTTGGCAGGGACAGTGAACACCGGGGAGCTGTTTTTT

v_gene: TRBV5-6
d_gene: TRBD1
j_gene: TRBJ1-5
CDR3aa: CASSVGQGFRSQPQHF
CDR3nt: TGTGCCAGCAGCGTTGGACAGGGTTTTAGAAGTCAGCCCCAGCATTTT

v_gene: TRBV30
d_gene: TRBD1
j_gene: TRBJ2-2
CDR3aa: CAWKTGTGVVGELFF
CDR3nt: TGTGCCTGGAAGACCGGGACAGGGGTTGTCGGGGAGCTGTTTTTT

v_gene: TRBV10-2
d_gene: TRBD2
j_gene: TRBJ2-1
CDR3aa: CATILAGGQNEQFF
CDR3nt: TGCGCCACCATACTAGCGGGGGGGCAGAATGAGCAGTTCTTC